The 9 T cell receptor beta chains listed next were all sequenced from one sample in a study of T-cell reconstitution after alpha-beta-depleted transplantation in children. Notes on the study in general: Several hundred graft clones that had expanded were reportedly the source of alpha-beta T cells about two months after transplant.

These TCRs are of unknown antigen specificity. Preparation of the TCRbeta library was carried out with unique molecular identifiers. One entry per CDR3 protein, called by TCRdb with MiXCR from the PCR reads. The sample yields approximately 31,000 distinct CDR3 sequences, roughly 6.7% seen once. This specimen was peripheral blood, taken 60 days after TCRalphabeta/CD19-depleted stem cell transplant. The receptors here all came from a child less than two years old who had a stem cell transplant for acute myeloid leukemia, so the T cells may come from the graft donor.

Sample share makes this clonotype medium-sized. The rearrangement joins TRBV7-3 to TRBJ2-3; 8 bases agree with TRBD2. The CDR3 length is 16 residues. Looked up from germline, CDR1 is SGHTA and CDR2 is FQGTGA. Losses at the gene ends were 5 bases for V and 3 bases for J; bases not matched to a gene: 10. CDR3 sequence: CASSSTGTSLTDTQYF. The CDR3 bases are TGTGCCAGCAGCAGTACCGGGACTAGTCTTACAGATACGCAGTATTTT.

This clonotype showed up many times. This chain joins TRBV9 and TRBJ2-7, with a weak D call TRBD2 (5 bases). Trimming left V 3 bases short and J 4 bases short, with 17 bases between. The CDR3 is made up of 15 amino acids. From germline, CDR1 is SGDLS and CDR2 YYNGEE. The CDR3 region is CASSASGLSRYEQYF. CDR3 nucleotide sequence: TGTGCCAGCAGCGCCTCCGGACTCTCGAGGTACGAGCAGTACTTC.

This clonotype was picked up many times. The chain employs TRBV29-1 and TRBJ1-1, with D possibly being TRBD1 (5 bases). Germline lookup yields CDR1 SQVTM and CDR2 ANQGSEA. This CDR3 has 15 amino acids. V shed 3 bases and J shed 3 bases, with 17 bases lying between them. DNA for the CDR3: TGCAGCGTTGACCGGGGGGGTAAAGGGGACACTGAAGCTTTCTTT. Protein: CSVDRGGKGDTEAFF.

Of note for this clonotype: A much larger clone is a single base away; this may be a read error. This chain uses TRBV7-2 with TRBJ2-1; a possible D gene is TRBD2 (5 bases). Germline values: CDR1 SGHTA, CDR2 FQGNSA. The CDR3 loop spans 16 amino acids. CDR3: CASSLDVAGSYNDQFF. The CDR3 DNA reads TGTGCCAGCAGCTTAGACGTCGCGGGCTCCTACAATGACCAGTTCTTC.

There are a few counts of this clonotype. The chain carries TRBV29-1 and TRBJ2-7; D might be TRBD1 (5 bases). The CDR3 loop spans 14 amino acids. Germline CDR1 is SQVTM and CDR2 is ANQGSEA. Between the trimmed V and J ends, which lost 4 bases and 3 bases, there was a span of 16 bases. The CDR3 spells CSVGLDMNLYEQYF. The CDR3 DNA sequence: TGCAGCGTTGGACTGGACATGAACCTCTACGAGCAGTACTTC.

Ten or more counts support this clonotype. J is TRBJ1-5 and V is TRBV6-2 or TRBV6-3, with a tentative D call TRBD1 (6 bases). V was pared by 0 bases and J by 5 bases, with 11 bases between. The CDR3 contains 15 residues. Germline CDR1 MNHEY, CDR2 SVGEGT. The CDR3 DNA is TGTGCCAGCAGTTACTCCACAGGGCGGTATCAGCCCCAGCATTTT. Translating it yields CASSYSTGRYQPQHF.

This clonotype was seen ten or more times. This chain connects TRBV7-9 to TRBJ2-5, with D unclear. CDR1 is SEHNR and CDR2 is FQNEAQ in the germline V gene (reference sequence). CDR3 length: 13 residues. V was shortened by 1 base and J by 8 bases, with 11 bases between the two germline ends. In nucleotides, the CDR3 is TGTGCCAGCAGCTTAGGGAGCTCCCCTACCCAGTACTTC. Encoded protein: CASSLGSSPTQYF.

The sample holds many counts of this clonotype. The chain combines TRBV7-2 with TRBJ1-4, with D unresolved. This CDR3 region has 14 residues. Between the trimmed V and J ends, which lost 1 base and 6 bases, there was a span of 9 bases. CDR1 and CDR2 from the germline V gene are SGHTA and FQGNSA. In DNA form, the CDR3 reads TGTGCCAGCAGCTTAGGATCCATATATGAAAAACTGTTTTTT. Translated, it gives CASSLGSIYEKLFF.

This clonotype occurred many times. The gene calls are TRBV24-1 and TRBJ2-7; 10 bases fit TRBD2. Germline loops: CDR1 KGHDR, CDR2 SFDVKD. Trimming cost V 5 bases and J 4 bases; bases outside gene matches: 1. The CDR3 is 13 residues long. The CDR3 coding sequence is TGTGCCACCAGTGCAGCGGGAGGGTACGAGCAGTACTTC. Its protein product is CATSAAGGYEQYF.